The 17 T cell receptor beta chains below all came from one sample that was sequenced in a study of T-cell reconstitution after alpha-beta-depleted transplantation in children. For TCRbeta, the library was prepared with unique molecular identifiers. TCRdb recomputed calls from the PCR reads with MiXCR, one row per CDR3 protein. The sample consists of about 420,000 distinct CDR3 sequences, 15% to 20% of them appearing once. The sequencing used PBMCs, mostly from graft donor cells, collected 360 days after TCRalphabeta/CD19-depleted stem cell transplant. The receptor set was obtained from a boy under three years old who had a stem cell transplant for Wiskott-Aldrich syndrome, so the T cells may come from the graft donor.

There are a few counts of this clonotype. The chain recombines TRBV20-1 with TRBJ2-4; D not certain. Germline assignment: CDR1 DFQATT and CDR2 SNEGSKA (reference sequence). V was trimmed by 1 base and J by 0 bases, leaving 10 bases between them. CDR3 length: 15 residues. CDR3 in amino acids: CSARVPKLAKNIQYF. The CDR3 region has the DNA TGCAGTGCTAGAGTACCCAAACTAGCCAAAAACATTCAGTACTTC.

This clonotype was detected a few times. The rearrangement joins TRBV6-1 to TRBJ2-3, with D perhaps given as TRBD1 or TRBD2 (5 bases each). The CDR3 length is 15 residues. The V gene lost 1 base and the J gene lost 3 bases, with 11 bases spanning the gap. Germline V gene lookup returns CDR1 MNHNS and CDR2 SASEGT. The CDR3 nucleotides read TGTGCCAGCAGTGAAGTTGGGGGTGCGACAGATACGCAGTATTTT. Protein sequence: CASSEVGGATDTQYF.

J is TRBJ2-1 and V is TRBV12-3 or TRBV12-4, with TRBD2 matching over 9 bases. With V trimmed by 7 bases and J by 5 bases, 6 bases remained unmatched. The length of the CDR3 is 14 residues. In DNA, the CDR3 is TGTGCCAGCACCCCAGGACTAGCGAACAATGAGCAGTTCTTC. This encodes CASTPGLANNEQFF.

CDR3 loop: CASSPAQGLNTGELFF. CDR3 coding DNA: TGTGCCAGCTCACCAGCCCAGGGATTAAACACCGGGGAGCTGTTTTTT. This sequence joins TRBV18 and TRBJ2-2, with D possibly being TRBD1 (5 bases). Trimming pared 2 bases from V and 2 bases from J, leaving 12 bases between. The CDR3 is made up of 16 amino acids. Germline V gene sequence: CDR1 KGHSH, CDR2 LQKENI.

This clonotype was found a few times. The gene calls are TRBV28 and TRBJ2-2, with TRBD1 as a possible D gene (6 bases). Germline values: CDR1 MDHEN, CDR2 SYDVKM. The V and J ends lost 3 bases and 2 bases respectively, with 13 bases between them. This CDR3 spans 16 amino acids. CDR3 sequence: CASSFLQGPNTGELFF. CDR3 coding DNA: TGTGCCAGCAGTTTTCTACAGGGCCCCAACACCGGGGAGCTGTTTTTT.

This clonotype was found many times. In nucleotides, the CDR3 is TGCGCCAGCAGCTTCACGGGGGTGGCCTACAATGAGCAGTTCTTC. As protein: CASSFTGVAYNEQFF. This chain links TRBV5-1 with TRBJ2-1, with D perhaps matching TRBD2 (6 bases). The germline V and J ends were trimmed by 2 bases and 2 bases, with 11 bases remaining between them. CDR1 SGHRS and CDR2 YFSETQ come from the germline V gene. There are 15 residues in the CDR3.

J is TRBJ2-5 and V is TRBV5-6; no clear D. The CDR3 length is 13 residues. Germline CDR1 SGHDT, CDR2 YYEEEE. Trimming removed 1 base at V and 4 bases at J, with 8 bases between. In nucleotides, the CDR3 is TGTGCCAGCAGCTTGTTGCTGGCAGAGACCCAGTACTTC. This codes for CASSLLLAETQYF.

A few counts support this clonotype. The V gene is TRBV5-6, the J gene TRBJ2-5, with unresolved D. This CDR3 is 14 amino acids long. Germline assignment: CDR1 SGHDT and CDR2 YYEEEE. The germline V and J ends were trimmed by 1 base and 1 base, with 8 bases remaining between them. CDR3 sequence reads: CASSLSWIQETQYF. In DNA, the CDR3 is TGTGCCAGCAGCTTGTCGTGGATCCAAGAGACCCAGTACTTC.

This clonotype has a handful of counts. V usage is TRBV28 and J usage is TRBJ2-3, with D unresolved. Germline CDR1 and CDR2: MDHEN and SYDVKM. Trimming took off 5 bases at V and 6 bases at J, with 9 bases between the two ends. There are 12 residues in the CDR3. The chain's CDR3 is CASSQLPDTQYF. The DNA of the CDR3 is TGTGCCAGCAGTCAACTCCCCGATACGCAGTATTTT.

V usage is TRBV7-8 and J usage is TRBJ2-7; 12 positions agree with TRBD1. Germline CDR1 and CDR2: SGHVS and FQNEAQ. With V trimmed by 2 bases and J by 5 bases, 4 bases remained unmatched. The length of the CDR3 is 15 residues. This chain's CDR3 is CASSLPRDRGHEQYF. The DNA for the CDR3 is TGTGCCAGCAGCTTACCCCGGGACAGGGGGCACGAGCAGTACTTC.

The chain combines TRBV5-1 with TRBJ2-2; 9 nucleotides agree with TRBD2. The CDR3 totals 16 residues. Trimming took 0 bases from V and 5 from J; bases not matched to a gene: 5. The germline gives CDR1 SGHRS, CDR2 YFSETQ. The CDR3 protein is CASSLGQRGETGELFF. CDR3 bases: TGCGCCAGCAGCTTGGGACAGCGGGGGGAGACCGGGGAGCTGTTTTTT.

The CDR3 DNA follows: TGCGCCAGCAGCGTACCAGGACTAGCGGGAGACTACGAGCAGTACTTC. This translates into CASSVPGLAGDYEQYF. The V call is TRBV5-1, the J call TRBJ2-7; 13 positions match TRBD2. J was trimmed by 3 bases and V by 4 bases; bases with no gene match: 7. Germline values: CDR1 SGHRS, CDR2 YFSETQ. The CDR3 is 16 residues long.

With respect to this clonotype: One end of the junction varies from germline; a read error may be responsible. The chain couples TRBV20-1 to TRBJ2-7, with 8 bases lining up with TRBD2. CDR3 length equals 17 residues. Germline V gene sequence: CDR1 DFQATT, CDR2 SNEGSKA (reference sequence). DNA of the CDR3: TGCTGTGCTAGTGGGTCCAGCGGGAGTGTTCCCTCCTACGAGCAGTACTTC. Protein product: CCASGSSGSVPSYEQYF.

This chain links TRBV6-5 with TRBJ2-3; 7 nucleotides agree with TRBD1. Germline assignment: CDR1 MNHEY and CDR2 SVGAGI. Losses at the gene ends were 3 bases for V and 2 bases for J; bases not matched to a gene: 8. This CDR3 contains 16 residues. CDR3 sequence: CASSYHRDSITDTQYF. The CDR3 DNA follows: TGTGCCAGCAGTTATCACCGGGACAGCATCACAGATACGCAGTATTTT.

The chain employs TRBV9 and TRBJ2-1, with no clear D. Trimming stripped 7 bases from V and 1 base from J, with 12 bases between. The CDR3 is 14 amino acids. Germline V gene lookup returns CDR1 SGDLS and CDR2 YYNGEE. CDR3 amino acids: CASSRTISYNEQFF. CDR3 in DNA: TGTGCCAGCTCCCGTACGATATCCTACAATGAGCAGTTCTTC.

This clonotype was observed a handful of times. The chain combines TRBV6-4 with TRBJ2-1; 13 bases match TRBD2. Germline-derived CDR1 and CDR2 are MRHNA and SNTAGT. J was trimmed by 6 bases and V by 2 bases; bases with no gene match: 1. The CDR3 contains 15 residues. The CDR3: CASSDGTSGTNEQFF. CDR3 in DNA: TGTGCCAGCAGTGACGGGACTAGCGGGACCAATGAGCAGTTCTTC.

This clonotype showed up many times. The CDR3 DNA reads as TGTGCCAGCAGCTTAGCGCATGGCGGGGCGTTCTTC. Its translation is CASSLAHGGAFF. The chain carries TRBV7-6 and TRBJ2-1; weak D call: TRBD2 (6 bases). The germline gives CDR1 SGHVS, CDR2 FNYEAQ. The length of the CDR3 is 12 residues. Between the trimmed V and J ends, which lost 0 bases and 15 bases, there was a span of 12 bases.